The 23 T cell receptor beta chains given below trace back to one sample, sequenced in a study of blood T cell repertoires in COVID-19. TCRdb's table, derived via immunoSEQ multiplex PCR, lists solely in-frame clones and lacks some. The sample lists 130,000 to 150,000 clones; roughly three quarters were seen once. The material sequenced was peripheral blood. These receptors originate from a woman aged 60 to 75 with acute or convalescent COVID-19.

The genes are TRBV27 and TRBJ2-5; TRBD1 aligns across 8 bases. This CDR3 contains 14 residues. From germline, CDR1 is MNHEY and CDR2 SMNVEV (reference sequence). V lost 5 bases, J lost 5 bases, and 7 bases stayed unmatched. The chain's CDR3 is CASSKGQGGETQYF. CDR3 in DNA: TGTGCCAGCAGTAAAGGACAGGGTGGGGAGACCCAGTACTTC.

This clone has a single count. Because the CDR3's place on the DNA is in doubt, the DNA is left out and the CDR3 is given as listed by TCRdb. J is TRBJ2-2 and V is TRBV24-1; the D call in the table, TRBD2, was not verified against the DNA. The CDR3 spans 16 amino acids, including both terminal residues. Per the germline V gene, CDR1 is KGHDR and CDR2 is SFDVKD. CDR3 in amino acids: CATSTSGGPDTGELFF.

This chain joins TRBV7-9 and TRBJ2-2; tentative D call: TRBD2 (6 bases). Germline V lookup: CDR1 SEHNR, CDR2 FQNEAQ (reference sequence). V lost 2 bases and J lost 7, with 20 bases in between. The CDR3 runs 17 residues. CDR3 sequence: CASSLFRGRLGNGELFF. CDR3 coding DNA: TGTGCCAGCAGCTTATTTCGGGGGAGACTTGGAAACGGGGAGCTGTTTTTT.

This chain links TRBV6-6 with TRBJ2-1; 7 positions match TRBD2. Per germline, CDR1 MNHNY and CDR2 SVGAGI (reference sequence). Trimming cost V 5 bases and J 4 bases; bases outside gene matches: 14. This CDR3 is 17 amino acids long. The CDR3 DNA sequence: TGTGCCAGCAGTCCAGGGAGGATGGGGGAGGGATACAATGAGCAGTTCTTC. This gives the protein CASSPGRMGEGYNEQFF.

A single count supports this clone. The genes are TRBV2 and TRBJ1-1; D is possibly TRBD1 (5 bases). V was clipped by 5 bases and J by 0 bases, with 10 bases between them. The CDR3 has 14 residues. Germline V gene data show CDR1 as SNHLY and CDR2 as FYNNEI. The CDR3 bases are TGTGCCAGCAGTATAGACAGAGTGAACACTGAAGCTTTCTTT. Translated, it gives CASSIDRVNTEAFF. The variable domain in full, completed from reference TRBV2 and TRBJ1-1, reads EPEVTQTPSHQVTQMGQEVILRCVPISNHLYFYWYRQILGQKVEFLVSFYNNEISEKSEIFDDQFSVERPDGSNFTLKIRSTKLEDSAMYFCASSIDRVNTEAFFGQGTRLTVV.

The chain couples TRBV25-1 to TRBJ1-6; D is uncertain. The CDR3 spans 13 residues. V was trimmed by 4 bases and J by 4 bases, leaving 5 bases between them. Germline V gene data show CDR1 as MGHDK and CDR2 as SYGVNS. Here the CDR3 reads CASSAQYNSPLHF. As DNA, the CDR3 is TGTGCCAGCAGTGCACAGTATAATTCACCCCTCCACTTT.

Here the CDR3 reads CASSGLAGGNNEQFF. CDR3 bases: TGTGCCAGCAGTGGACTAGCGGGAGGCAACAATGAGCAGTTCTTC. The V and J genes are TRBV2 and TRBJ2-1, with 13 bases that match TRBD2. The CDR3 covers 15 residues. Trimming cost V 4 bases and J 5 bases; bases outside gene matches: 2. Germline V gene sequence: CDR1 SNHLY, CDR2 FYNNEI.

The chain employs TRBV28 and TRBJ2-2; TRBD2 is a possible D gene (5 bases). Trimming removed 4 bases at V and 7 bases at J, with 7 bases between. The CDR3 is made up of 12 amino acids. Per germline, CDR1 MDHEN and CDR2 SYDVKM. CDR3: CASSWEFGELFF. The CDR3 DNA reads TGTGCCAGCAGTTGGGAGTTCGGGGAGCTGTTTTTT. Based on the CDR3 plus reference TRBV28 and TRBJ2-2, the full variable domain is DVKVTQSSRYLVKRTGEKVFLECVQDMDHENMFWYRQDPGLGLRLIYFSYDVKMKEKGDIPEGYSVSREKKERFSLILESASTNQTSMYLCASSWEFGELFFGEGSRLTVL.

V gene TRBV6-1 combines with J gene TRBJ2-1; possibly TRBD2 for D (6 bases). The CDR3 extends over 17 amino acids. CDR1 MNHNS and CDR2 SASEGT come from the germline V gene. With 1 base removed from V and 4 bases from J, the gap between germline ends came to 17 bases. The CDR3 loop reads CASSEGWTGVKYNEQFF. Written as DNA, the CDR3 is TGTGCCAGCAGTGAAGGTTGGACGGGAGTAAAATACAATGAGCAGTTCTTC.

The chain combines TRBV6-5 with TRBJ2-5; the D gene is possibly TRBD2 (6 bases). V lost 4 bases to trimming and J lost 6 bases, with 12 bases between them. In germline, CDR1 is MNHEY, CDR2 SVGAGI. The length of the CDR3 is 13 residues. Here the CDR3 reads CASSWAGRQTQYF. CDR3 bases: TGTGCCAGCAGTTGGGCAGGGAGGCAGACCCAGTACTTC.

V gene TRBV6-6 combines with J gene TRBJ1-1, with D possibly matching TRBD1 (6 bases). This CDR3 has 14 amino acids. CDR1 and CDR2 from the germline V gene are MNHNY and SVGAGI (reference sequence). Trimming cost V 10 bases and J 0 bases, with 15 bases left between them. The CDR3 DNA sequence: TGTGCCACTAATACAGGGATCATGAACACTGAAGCTTTCTTT. It specifies CATNTGIMNTEAFF.

This sequence joins TRBV9 and TRBJ2-2, with 9 positions matching TRBD1. Trimming took 0 bases from V and 8 from J; bases not matched to a gene: 5. Germline V gene data show CDR1 as SGDLS and CDR2 as YYNGEE. The CDR3 spans 15 residues. Here the CDR3 reads CASSVEGQGAGELFF. CDR3 bases: TGTGCCAGCAGCGTAGAGGGACAGGGTGCGGGGGAGCTGTTTTTT. Looking up the rest from reference TRBV9 and TRBJ2-2 gives the full variable domain: DSGVTQTPKHLITATGQRVTLRCSPRSGDLSVYWYQQSLDQGLQFLIQYYNGEERAKGNILERFSAQQFPDLHSELNLSSLELGDSALYFCASSVEGQGAGELFFGEGSRLTVL.

The chain links TRBV5-6 to TRBJ2-5, with 8 bases lining up with TRBD2. This CDR3 comprises 15 residues. Per the germline V gene, CDR1 is SGHDT and CDR2 is YYEEEE. The ends lost 4 bases at V and 5 bases at J; junction bases unmatched: 10. CDR3 nucleotides: TGTGCCAGCAGCCCAACAGCGGGAGTAGGGGAGACCCAGTACTTC. As protein: CASSPTAGVGETQYF.

This sequence joins TRBV5-4 and TRBJ2-5; TRBD1 agrees at 9 bases. V was pared by 3 bases and J by 0 bases, with 3 bases of the junction left unmatched. Germline V gene lookup returns CDR1 SGHNT and CDR2 YYREEE (reference sequence). The CDR3 extends over 15 amino acids. The CDR3 DNA follows: TGTGCCAGCAGCTCGACAGGGGGGTACCAAGAGACCCAGTACTTC. Protein sequence: CASSSTGGYQETQYF. The variable domain in full, completed from reference TRBV5-4 and TRBJ2-5, reads ETGVTQSPTHLIKTRGQQVTLRCSSQSGHNTVSWYQQALGQGPQFIFQYYREEENGRGNFPPRFSGLQFPNYSSELNVNALELDDSALYLCASSSTGGYQETQYFGPGTRLLVL.

This sequence joins TRBV7-2 and TRBJ2-7; D may be TRBD2 (5 bases). The CDR3 extends over 11 amino acids. Trimming stripped 1 base from V and 10 bases from J, with 8 bases between. Germline V gene lookup returns CDR1 SGHTA and CDR2 FQGNSA. The CDR3 region is CASSLGLNQYF. In DNA form, the CDR3 reads TGTGCCAGCAGCTTAGGACTAAACCAGTACTTC.

The chain couples TRBV6-6 to TRBJ1-6, with D unclear. This CDR3 contains 14 residues. The germline CDR1 and CDR2 sequences are MNHNY and SVGAGI (reference sequence). V gave up 3 bases and J gave up 8 bases, with 11 bases separating them. As DNA, the CDR3 is TGTGCCAGCAGTTATGCAGGTTCTGATTCACCCCTCCACTTT. It encodes CASSYAGSDSPLHF.

The chain employs TRBV5-1 and TRBJ2-7, with TRBD2 matching over 11 bases. V was clipped by 5 bases and J by 1 base; unmatched bases: 2. The CDR3 length is 14 residues. Germline V lookup: CDR1 SGHRS, CDR2 YFSETQ. CDR3 residues: CASRGLAVSYEQYF. CDR3 DNA: TGCGCCAGCAGGGGACTAGCGGTTTCCTACGAGCAGTACTTC.

The V and J genes are TRBV5-1 and TRBJ2-7; D not certain. CDR3 length: 12 residues. CDR1 is SGHRS and CDR2 is YFSETQ in the germline V gene. Deletions cut 2 bases from V and 4 bases from J, with 7 bases between. CDR3 residues: CASSFGAYEQYF. The CDR3 DNA reads as TGCGCCAGCAGCTTCGGAGCTTACGAGCAGTACTTC.

This clone was detected a few times. The V call is TRBV6-4, the J call TRBJ2-2; no firm D call. This CDR3 region has 16 residues. V was trimmed by 4 bases and J by 1 base, leaving 13 bases between them. Per germline, CDR1 MRHNA and CDR2 SNTAGT. CDR3 loop: CASSVELRMNTGELFF. CDR3 DNA: TGTGCCAGCAGTGTCGAACTCCGCATGAACACCGGGGAGCTGTTTTTT.

V and J are TRBV29-1 and TRBJ1-2; TRBD1 matches at 7 bases. The CDR3 contains 13 residues. The V and J ends lost 1 base and 6 bases, in that order; junction bases with no gene match: 5. Looked up from germline, CDR1 is SQVTM and CDR2 is ANQGSEA. Written as DNA, the CDR3 is TGCAGCGTTGAAGGGTGGCAGGGGGATGGCTACACCTTC. Protein: CSVEGWQGDGYTF.

The chain carries TRBV21-1 and TRBJ2-7; no check of the table's D call, TRBD1, against the DNA was made. TRBV21-1 is labeled a pseudogene. This CDR3 has 15 residues. Here the CDR3 reads CASSTRTGPLYEQYF. The CDR3 DNA follows: TGTGCCAGCAGCACCCGGACAGGGCCATTATACGAGCAGTACTTC.

The chain recombines TRBV7-6 with TRBJ2-2; maybe TRBD1 (6 bases). The CDR3 sequence is 15 residues long. The ends were cut back, 0 bases at V and 6 bases at J, with 11 bases in the middle. CDR1 SGHVS and CDR2 FNYEAQ come from the germline V gene. The CDR3 sequence: CASSLAPGGPGELFF. The CDR3 DNA sequence: TGTGCCAGCAGCTTAGCGCCTGGGGGCCCCGGGGAGCTGTTTTTT.

The chain joins TRBV14 to TRBJ2-3, with D perhaps matching TRBD2 (6 bases). Germline loops: CDR1 SGHDN, CDR2 FVKESK. This CDR3 comprises 18 residues. V was trimmed by 1 base and J by 1 base, leaving 18 bases between them. CDR3 residues: CASSQVIVNGEGTDTQYF. CDR3 coding DNA: TGTGCCAGCAGCCAAGTAATAGTTAATGGGGAGGGCACAGATACGCAGTATTTT.